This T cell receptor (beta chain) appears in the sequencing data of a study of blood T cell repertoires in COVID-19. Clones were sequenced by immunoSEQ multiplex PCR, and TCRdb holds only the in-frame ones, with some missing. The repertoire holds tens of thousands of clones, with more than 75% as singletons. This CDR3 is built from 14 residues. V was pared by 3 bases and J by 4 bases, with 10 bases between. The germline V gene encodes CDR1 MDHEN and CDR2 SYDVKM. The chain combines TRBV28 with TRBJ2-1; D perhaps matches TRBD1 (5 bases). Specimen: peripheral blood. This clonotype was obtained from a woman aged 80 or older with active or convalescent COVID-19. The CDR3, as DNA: TGTGCCAGCAGTTTGCAGGGAATGTACAATGAGCAGTTCTTC. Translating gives CASSLQGMYNEQFF.